The 11 T cell receptor beta chains below were found in one sample sequenced in a study of shared clonotypes between healthy human individuals. TCRdb keeps only in-frame clones here, not all; method: immunoSEQ multiplex PCR. In the table there are approximately 500,000 clones, approximately 95% of which are singletons. The sequenced material came from naive CD4+ T cells sorted from blood. Subset denoted: CD45RA+ positively selected. The receptors were sampled from a woman in her thirties in good health.

This clone was recorded only once. This chain connects TRBV18 to TRBJ1-2; possible D gene TRBD1, 5 bases. The CDR3 is made up of 16 amino acids. CDR1 is KGHSH, CDR2 LQKENI, per germline. Trimming took off 5 bases at V and 0 bases at J, with 16 bases between the two ends. The CDR3 nucleotides read TGTGCCAGCTCAACAAACCTTGGGGCAGCTAACTATGGCTACACCTTC. Its translation is CASSTNLGAANYGYTF.

The chain is built from TRBV4-2 and TRBJ1-2; D uncertain. CDR1 and CDR2 from the germline V gene are LGHNA and YNFKEQ. CDR3 size: 13 residues. V was clipped by 0 bases and J by 5 bases, with 7 bases between them. Written as DNA, the CDR3 is TGTGCCAGCAGCCAAGATCGTCCTTATGGCTACACCTTC. Residues: CASSQDRPYGYTF.

V and J are TRBV5-4 and TRBJ2-1; 12 bases match TRBD2. The germline CDR1 and CDR2 sequences are SGHNT and YYREEE (reference sequence). V shed 0 bases and J 5 bases; nucleotides not matched to a gene: 3. The CDR3 length is 16 residues. The CDR3 spells CASSLVPSGRDNEQFF. Written as DNA, the CDR3 is TGTGCCAGCAGCTTGGTCCCTAGCGGGAGGGACAATGAGCAGTTCTTC.

This rearrangement joins TRBV28 to TRBJ2-7, with 13 nucleotides matching TRBD2. From germline, CDR1 is MDHEN and CDR2 SYDVKM. V lost 6 bases and J lost 7; bases outside the gene matches: 9. The CDR3 runs to 15 residues. Here the CDR3 reads CASRPTSGRAGEQYF. The CDR3 DNA reads TGTGCCAGCAGGCCCACTAGCGGGAGGGCCGGGGAGCAGTACTTC.

The chain combines TRBV5-1 with TRBJ2-2, with D possibly TRBD1 on 5 matching bases. The V end was cut by 5 bases, the J end by 5 bases, with 13 bases between. This CDR3 has 14 amino acids. Germline CDR1 and CDR2: SGHRS and YFSETQ. As DNA, the CDR3 is TGCGCCAGCAGGGGAACCCAGGGAACCGGGGAGCTGTTTTTT. Translation: CASRGTQGTGELFF.

This chain connects TRBV21-1 to TRBJ1-1; the table's D gene call, TRBD1, was not cross checked with the DNA. TRBV21-1 counts as a pseudogene. The CDR3 sequence is 16 residues long. The CDR3 is CASSKSAYRGDAEAFF. CDR3 nucleotide sequence: TGTGCCAGCAGCAAATCCGCCTACAGGGGCGATGCTGAAGCTTTCTTT.

This chain uses TRBV28 with TRBJ1-1; D gene ambiguous. Trimming removed 5 bases at V and 1 base at J, with 11 bases between. Looked up from germline, CDR1 is MDHEN and CDR2 is SYDVKM. The CDR3 length is 14 residues. CDR3 DNA: TGTGCCAGCAGTCCGACGCCGGGGAACACTGAAGCTTTCTTT. Translating gives CASSPTPGNTEAFF.

The CDR3 here is CASSIGKINQPQHF. CDR3 nucleotide sequence: TGTGCCAGCAGTATAGGGAAAATAAATCAGCCCCAGCATTTT. The V and J genes are TRBV28 and TRBJ1-5; D uncertain. This CDR3 region has 14 residues. V was cut by 5 bases and J by 4 bases, with 12 bases left in between. Germline CDR1 MDHEN, CDR2 SYDVKM.

In this sample, this clone turned up a few times. J is TRBJ1-5 and V is TRBV11-2, with no clear D. This CDR3 is built from 13 residues. From germline, CDR1 is SGHAT and CDR2 FQNNGV. V dropped 5 bases and J dropped 4 bases, with 9 bases sitting between them. The CDR3 loop reads CASSQGGNQPQHF. As DNA, the CDR3 is TGTGCCAGCAGCCAAGGCGGTAATCAGCCCCAGCATTTT. Drawing the rest from reference TRBV11-2 and TRBJ1-5, the complete variable domain is EAGVAQSPRYKIIEKRQSVAFWCNPISGHATLYWYQQILGQGPKLLIQFQNNGVVDDSQLPKDRFSAERLKGVDSTLKIQPAKLEDSAVYLCASSQGGNQPQHFGDGTRLSIL.

This sequence joins TRBV4-1 and TRBJ2-7; perhaps TRBD2 as D (6 bases). CDR1 is MGHRA, CDR2 YSYEKL, per germline. V gave up 1 base and J gave up 2 bases, with 15 bases separating them. This CDR3 is 16 amino acids long. The CDR3 DNA is TGCGCCAGCAGCCAAGTTGTTGGGAGGAGACCCTACGAGCAGTACTTC. Its protein is CASSQVVGRRPYEQYF.

The rearrangement links TRBV10-1 to TRBJ1-1, with 9 bases fitting TRBD1. This CDR3 region has 11 residues. Germline-derived CDR1 and CDR2 are WNHNN and SYGVQD (reference sequence). V trimming: 9 bases; J trimming: 9 bases; junction bases outside the gene matches: 5. The CDR3 DNA reads TGCGCCAGTGGGACAGGGTGTAAAGCTTTCTTT. Translating it yields CASGTGCKAFF.